Listed below are T cell receptor beta chains from one sample, sequenced in a study of blood T cell repertoires in COVID-19. Repertoires were generated with immunoSEQ multiplex PCR, while TCRdb's copy carries only in-frame clones and drops some. This table holds tens of thousands of clones, approximately 80% found once. The sequencing sample was made of peripheral blood. The receptors here all came from an elderly man with acute or convalescent COVID-19. The CDR3 runs from the conserved cysteine through the conserved F or W. Fields, in order: J gene, D gene, CDR3 length, clone size, V gene, CDR3 DNA, CDR3 protein. The D gene is left open where the match is weak. Size is stated for part of the rows, as once, few or many counts, or as a class when the clone is expanded.

TRBJ1-5	TRBD1	14	.	TRBV3-1/TRBV3-2	TGTGCCAGCAGCCGGGACAGTAGCAATCAGCCCCAGCATTTT	CASSRDSSNQPQHF
TRBJ1-6	.	15	.	TRBV7-2	TGTGCCAGCACCTCAGGGAGCAGGGGAAATTCACCCCTCCACTTT	CASTSGSRGNSPLHF
TRBJ1-4	TRBD1	14	.	TRBV19	TGTGCCAGTAGAGGGACAGGGCCATGGGAAAAACTGTTTTTT	CASRGTGPWEKLFF
TRBJ1-5	.	14	.	TRBV4-2	TGTGCCAGCAGCCGCACAGAGCGCAATCAGCCCCAGCATTTT	CASSRTERNQPQHF
TRBJ1-5	.	14	few	TRBV30	TGTGCCTGGAGTGTAACAGACGGCAATCAGCCCCAGCATTTT	CAWSVTDGNQPQHF
TRBJ2-3	.	15	.	TRBV2	TGTGCCAGCACCAGGGGAAGGCCCGGAGCAGATACGCAGTATTTT	CASTRGRPGADTQYF
TRBJ1-6	TRBD1	14	.	TRBV3-1/TRBV3-2	TGTGCCAGCAGTCCGGGACAGACTAATTCACCCCTCCACTTT	CASSPGQTNSPLHF
TRBJ1-1	.	13	.	TRBV10-1	TGCGCCAGTTGCAGGGACATGAACACTGAAGCTTTCTTT	CASCRDMNTEAFF
TRBJ1-5	.	15	once	TRBV9	TGTGCCAGCAGCGATTCCCCGGACACAGATCAGCCCCAGCATTTT	CASSDSPDTDQPQHF
TRBJ1-4	.	17	.	TRBV9	TGTGCCAGCAGCGTAGGTTTGGGCAGAACAACTAATGAAAAACTGTTTTTT	CASSVGLGRTTNEKLFF
TRBJ1-5	TRBD1	13	once	TRBV30	TGTGCCTGGGCGACAGGGGTCGGGCAGCCCCAGCATTTT	CAWATGVGQPQHF
TRBJ2-1	.	13	.	TRBV7-2	TGTGCCAGCAGCTTAGGCTTTCGGTATGAGCAGTTCTTC	CASSLGFRYEQFF
TRBJ1-3	.	13	few	TRBV5-1	TGCGCCAGCAGGGAAGAGGGAGGAAACACCATATATTTT	CASREEGGNTIYF
TRBJ1-5	.	15	.	TRBV19	TGTGCCAGTGCCGTGTTGGAGTATAGCAATCAGCCCCAGCATTTT	CASAVLEYSNQPQHF
TRBJ1-1	.	15	once	TRBV27	TGTGCCAGCAGTTTAATGCGGGCAGCGAACACTGAAGCTTTCTTT	CASSLMRAANTEAFF
TRBJ2-7	TRBD1	15	.	TRBV6-2/TRBV6-3	TGTGCCAGCAGTTACTCGTTCGGGACAGGGTACGAGCAGTACTTC	CASSYSFGTGYEQYF
TRBJ1-2	.	12	.	TRBV6-6	TGTGCCAGCAGAATTCTCAGGGATGGCTACACCTTC	CASRILRDGYTF
TRBJ2-5	TRBD2	18	once	TRBV20-1	TGCAGTGCTAGTGGTTCCGGGACTAGCGGGGGGTACCAAGAGACCCAGTACTTC	CSASGSGTSGGYQETQYF
TRBJ2-5	.	14	.	TRBV19	TGTGCCAGTAGTATATCCGGGATCCGGGAGACCCAGTACTTC	CASSISGIRETQYF
TRBJ1-5	.	15	.	TRBV5-5	TGTGCCAGCAGCTTGGAGCGGGGTGGAGGGCAGCCCCAGCATTTT	CASSLERGGGQPQHF
TRBJ1-4	.	13	.	TRBV5-1	TGCGCCAGCAGCCGGGACACCGAAGGAAAACTGTTTTTT	CASSRDTEGKLFF
TRBJ1-2	.	15	.	TRBV27	TGTGCCAGCAGGCCCCGAGGGGGGGTCAACTATGGCTACACCTTC	CASRPRGGVNYGYTF
TRBJ1-2	TRBD1	15	.	TRBV19	TGTGCCAGTAAAACCTCCGGGACAGTAGCCTATGGCTACACCTTC	CASKTSGTVAYGYTF
TRBJ1-2	.	14	.	TRBV27	TGTGCCAGCAGCCCTACGGGGTTTCGTTATGGCTACACCTTC	CASSPTGFRYGYTF
TRBJ2-5	.	16	.	TRBV7-3	TGTGCCAGCAGCTTAACGGGCAGACGGAAACAAGAGACCCAGTACTTC	CASSLTGRRKQETQYF
TRBJ2-1	TRBD2	13	.	TRBV7-2	TGTGCCAGCAGCTTAGGACTAGCGGGGGGAAGTGTCTTC	CASSLGLAGGSVF
TRBJ2-3	TRBD2	16	.	TRBV7-7	TGTGCCAGCAGCCTGGGGAGCGGGGGGCCCTCGGATACGCAGTATTTT	CASSLGSGGPSDTQYF
TRBJ1-4	.	15	.	TRBV5-1	TGCGCCAGCAGCTTGGTGGACAGAGAAAATGAAAAACTGTTTTTT	CASSLVDRENEKLFF
TRBJ1-3	.	14	.	TRBV6-5	TGTGCCAGCAGCCTTACTGGCTCTGGAAACACCATATATTTT	CASSLTGSGNTIYF
TRBJ2-1	TRBD2	16	.	TRBV7-2	TGTGCCAGCAGCGGAAGAGGTAGCGGGGGGTACAATGAGCAGTTCTTC	CASSGRGSGGYNEQFF
TRBJ1-2	TRBD1	13	.	TRBV19	TGTGCCAGTAGTATAGTTGGGGACAGCGGCTACACCTTC	CASSIVGDSGYTF
TRBJ2-6	TRBD1	17	.	TRBV27	TGTGCCAGCACGACAGGGAAGTCTTCCTCTGGGGCCAACGTCCTGACTTTC	CASTTGKSSSGANVLTF
TRBJ1-1	.	13	.	TRBV4-3	TGCGCCAGCAGCCACGACAAGAACACTGAAGCTTTCTTT	CASSHDKNTEAFF
TRBJ1-5	.	16	few	TRBV6-6	TGTGCCAGCAGCCGCCCCCCGGGAGATCAAGGTCAGCCCCAGCATTTT	CASSRPPGDQGQPQHF
TRBJ1-1	.	17	.	TRBV11-3	TGTGCCAGCAGCTTAACGGGTTTCCTTCGGCGGAACACTGAAGCTTTCTTT	CASSLTGFLRRNTEAFF
TRBJ2-2	.	15	few	TRBV7-2	TGTGCCAGCAGCCCGTCCGGACAGCGCACCGGGGAGCTGTTTTTT	CASSPSGQRTGELFF
TRBJ1-3	.	13	once	TRBV6-5	TGTGCCAGCAGTATAGCCTCTGGAAACACCATATATTTT	CASSIASGNTIYF
TRBJ2-7	.	14	few	TRBV7-2	TGTGCCAGCAGCCAGGGGCACGGGAATCTCGAGCAGTACTTC	CASSQGHGNLEQYF
TRBJ1-1	TRBD1	13	few	TRBV2	TGTGCCAGCAGGGGGACAGTGAACACTGAAGCTTTCTTT	CASRGTVNTEAFF
TRBJ2-2	.	14	.	TRBV30	TGTGCCTGGAGTTACAGTTTGGACACCGGGGAGCTGTTTTTT	CAWSYSLDTGELFF
TRBJ1-5	TRBD1	15	.	TRBV3-1/TRBV3-2	TGTGCCAGCAGCCCCGGGACAGGGTTTGTGGAGCCCCAGCATTTT	CASSPGTGFVEPQHF
TRBJ2-7	TRBD1	14	.	TRBV28	TGTGCCAGCAGCCTTCCGGGACAGGGTCACGAGCAGTACTTC	CASSLPGQGHEQYF
TRBJ1-2	.	15	.	TRBV15	TGTGCCACCACCGACGGAGCGGGTAACCTCTATGGCTACACCTTC	CATTDGAGNLYGYTF
TRBJ2-5	TRBD2	15	.	TRBV7-6	TGTGCCAGCAGCTTAGAAGCGGGGGGAGGGGAGACCCAGTACTTC	CASSLEAGGGETQYF
TRBJ2-7	.	15	.	TRBV25-1	TGTGCCAGCAGCGCCGCTACAGGGAACATCTACGAGCAGTACTTC	CASSAATGNIYEQYF
TRBJ2-7	.	13	.	TRBV30	TGTGCCTGGGCCGGGACTCAACCCTACGAGCAGTACTTC	CAWAGTQPYEQYF
TRBJ2-7	TRBD2	15	.	TRBV5-1	TGCGCCAGCAGCTTGGATGCGACTAGCGGATACGAGCAGTACTTC	CASSLDATSGYEQYF
TRBJ1-2	TRBD1	15	.	TRBV4-1	TGCGCCAGCAGCCAAGGCCGAGGGGGCAACTATGGCTACACCTTC	CASSQGRGGNYGYTF
TRBJ1-4	.	11	few	TRBV2	TGTGCCGGACAGACGCTAAAGGAACTGTTTTTT	CAGQTLKELFF
TRBJ2-2	TRBD1	15	.	TRBV13	TGTGCCAGCAGACGTATGGGACAGGGCGCCGGGGAGCTGTTTTTT	CASRRMGQGAGELFF
TRBJ2-3	TRBD2	14	few	TRBV7-2	TGTGCCAGCAGCTTCCGGACTAGCGGCTCTACGCAGTATTTT	CASSFRTSGSTQYF